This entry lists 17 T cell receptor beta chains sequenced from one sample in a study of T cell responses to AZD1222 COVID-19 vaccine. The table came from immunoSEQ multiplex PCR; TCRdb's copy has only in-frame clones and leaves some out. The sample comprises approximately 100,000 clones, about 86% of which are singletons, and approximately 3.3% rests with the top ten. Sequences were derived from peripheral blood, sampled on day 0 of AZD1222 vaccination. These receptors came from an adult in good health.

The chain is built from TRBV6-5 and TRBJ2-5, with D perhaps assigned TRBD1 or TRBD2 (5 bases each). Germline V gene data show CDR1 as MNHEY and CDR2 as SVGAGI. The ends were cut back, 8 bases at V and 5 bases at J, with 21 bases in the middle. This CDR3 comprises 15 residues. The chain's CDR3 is CASGQGGHPGETQYF. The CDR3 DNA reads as TGTGCCAGCGGCCAAGGAGGACACCCCGGGGAGACCCAGTACTTC.

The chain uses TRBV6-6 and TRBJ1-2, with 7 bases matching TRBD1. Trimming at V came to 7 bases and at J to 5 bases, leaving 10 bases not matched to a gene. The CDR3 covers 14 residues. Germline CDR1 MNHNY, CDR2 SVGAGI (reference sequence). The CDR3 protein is CASTPEEGAYGYTF. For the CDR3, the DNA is TGTGCCAGCACCCCCGAGGAGGGGGCGTATGGCTACACCTTC.

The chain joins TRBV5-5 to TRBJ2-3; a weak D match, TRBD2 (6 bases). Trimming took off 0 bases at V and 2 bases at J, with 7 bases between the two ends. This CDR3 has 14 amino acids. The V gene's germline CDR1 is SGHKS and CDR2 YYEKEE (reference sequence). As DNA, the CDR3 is TGTGCCAGCAGCTTGGGGGACTTCACAGATACGCAGTATTTT. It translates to CASSLGDFTDTQYF.

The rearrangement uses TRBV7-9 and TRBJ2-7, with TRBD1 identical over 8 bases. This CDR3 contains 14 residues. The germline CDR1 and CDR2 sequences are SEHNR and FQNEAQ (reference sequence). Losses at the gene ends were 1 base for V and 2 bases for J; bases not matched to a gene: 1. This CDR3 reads CASSLGQGTYEQYF. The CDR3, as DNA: TGTGCCAGCAGCTTAGGACAGGGGACCTACGAGCAGTACTTC. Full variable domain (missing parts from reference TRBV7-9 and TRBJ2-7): DTGVSQNPRHKITKRGQNVTFRCDPISEHNRLYWYRQTLGQGPEFLTYFQNEAQLEKSRLLSDRFSAERPKGSFSTLEIQRTEQGDSAMYLCASSLGQGTYEQYFGPGTRLTVT.

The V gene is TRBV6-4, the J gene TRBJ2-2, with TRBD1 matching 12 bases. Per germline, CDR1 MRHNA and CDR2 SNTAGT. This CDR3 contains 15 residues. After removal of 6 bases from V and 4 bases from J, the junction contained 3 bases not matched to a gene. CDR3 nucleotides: TGTGCCAGCAGCCTGGGACAGGGGGCCACCGGGGAGCTGTTTTTT. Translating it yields CASSLGQGATGELFF.

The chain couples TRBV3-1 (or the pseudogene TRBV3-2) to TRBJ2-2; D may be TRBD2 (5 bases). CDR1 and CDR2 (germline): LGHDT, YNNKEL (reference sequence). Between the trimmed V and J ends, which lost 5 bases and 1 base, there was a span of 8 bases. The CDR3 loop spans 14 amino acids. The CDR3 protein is CASSVRGNTGELFF. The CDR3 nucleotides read TGTGCCAGCAGCGTACGGGGGAACACCGGGGAGCTGTTTTTT.

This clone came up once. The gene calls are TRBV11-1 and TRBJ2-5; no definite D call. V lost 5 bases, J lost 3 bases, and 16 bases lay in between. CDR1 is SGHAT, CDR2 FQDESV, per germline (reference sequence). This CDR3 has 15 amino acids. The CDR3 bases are TGTGCCAGCAGCCCTCAGTCGATCCAGGAAGAGACCCAGTACTTC. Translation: CASSPQSIQEETQYF.

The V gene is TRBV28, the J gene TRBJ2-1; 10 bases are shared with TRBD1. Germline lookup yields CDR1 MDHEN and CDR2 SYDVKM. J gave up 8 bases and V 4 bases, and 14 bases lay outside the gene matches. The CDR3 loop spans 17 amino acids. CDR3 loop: CASSSRRDRGLRDEQFF. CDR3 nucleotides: TGTGCCAGCAGTTCGAGGCGGGACAGGGGCTTAAGGGATGAGCAGTTCTTC. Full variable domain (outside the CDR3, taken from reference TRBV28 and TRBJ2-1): DVKVTQSSRYLVKRTGEKVFLECVQDMDHENMFWYRQDPGLGLRLIYFSYDVKMKEKGDIPEGYSVSREKKERFSLILESASTNQTSMYLCASSSRRDRGLRDEQFFGPGTRLTVL.

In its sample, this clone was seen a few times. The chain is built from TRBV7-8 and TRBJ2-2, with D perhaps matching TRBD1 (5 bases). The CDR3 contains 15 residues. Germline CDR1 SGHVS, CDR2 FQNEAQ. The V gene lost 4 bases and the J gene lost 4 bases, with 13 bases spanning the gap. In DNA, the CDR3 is TGTGCCAGCAGCTCAGGGTTCCGCGGCACCGGGGAGCTGTTTTTT. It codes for CASSSGFRGTGELFF. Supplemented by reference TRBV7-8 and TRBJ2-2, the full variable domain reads GAGVSQSPRYKVAKRGQDVALRCDPISGHVSLFWYQQALGQGPEFLTYFQNEAQLDKSGLPSDRFFAERPEGSVSTLKIQRTQQEDSAVYLCASSSGFRGTGELFFGEGSRLTVL.

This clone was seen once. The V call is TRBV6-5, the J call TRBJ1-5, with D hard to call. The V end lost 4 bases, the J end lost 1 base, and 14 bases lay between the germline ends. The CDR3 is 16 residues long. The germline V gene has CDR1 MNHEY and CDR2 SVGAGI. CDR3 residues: CASSSSSSRSNQPQHF. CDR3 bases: TGTGCCAGCAGTTCCAGCAGTAGTAGGAGCAATCAGCCCCAGCATTTT.

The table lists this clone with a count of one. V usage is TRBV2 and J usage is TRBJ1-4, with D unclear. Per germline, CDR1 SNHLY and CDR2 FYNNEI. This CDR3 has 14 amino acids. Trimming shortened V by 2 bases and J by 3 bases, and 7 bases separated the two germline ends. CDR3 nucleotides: TGTGCCAGCAGTGAATTGGTGGCTAATGAAAAACTGTTTTTT. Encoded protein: CASSELVANEKLFF.

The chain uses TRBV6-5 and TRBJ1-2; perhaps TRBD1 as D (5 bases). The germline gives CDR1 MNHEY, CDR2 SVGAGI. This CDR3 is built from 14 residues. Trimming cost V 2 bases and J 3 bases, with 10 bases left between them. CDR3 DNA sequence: TGTGCCAGCAGTTACCGGGACCGACACTATGGCTACACCTTC. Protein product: CASSYRDRHYGYTF.

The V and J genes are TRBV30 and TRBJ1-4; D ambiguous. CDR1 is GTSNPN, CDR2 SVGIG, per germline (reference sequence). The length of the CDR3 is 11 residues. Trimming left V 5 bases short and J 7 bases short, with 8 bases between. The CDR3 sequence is CAWEGGEKLFF. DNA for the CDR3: TGTGCCTGGGAGGGAGGTGAAAAACTGTTTTTT.

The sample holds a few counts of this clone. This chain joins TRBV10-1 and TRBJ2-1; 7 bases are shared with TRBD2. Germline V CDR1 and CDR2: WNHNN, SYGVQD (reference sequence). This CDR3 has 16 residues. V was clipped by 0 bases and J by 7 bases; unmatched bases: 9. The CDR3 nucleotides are TGCGCCAGCAGTGAGTCCCTCGGACTAGATTGGAATGAGCAGTTCTTC. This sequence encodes CASSESLGLDWNEQFF.

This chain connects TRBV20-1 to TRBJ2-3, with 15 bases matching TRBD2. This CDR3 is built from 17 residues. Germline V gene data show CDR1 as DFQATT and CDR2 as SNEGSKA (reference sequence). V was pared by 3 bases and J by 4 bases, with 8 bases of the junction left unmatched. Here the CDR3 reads CSASRRTSGGASDTQYF. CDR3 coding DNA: TGCAGTGCTAGTAGACGGACTAGCGGGGGGGCTTCAGATACGCAGTATTTT.

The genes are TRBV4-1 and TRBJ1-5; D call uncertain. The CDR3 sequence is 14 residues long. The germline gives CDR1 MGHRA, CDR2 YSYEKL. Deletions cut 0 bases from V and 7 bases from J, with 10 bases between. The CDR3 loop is CASSQDTQRQPQHF. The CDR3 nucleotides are TGCGCCAGCAGCCAAGATACCCAGAGACAGCCCCAGCATTTT.

CDR3 amino acids: CASSTRTVGPQHF. The CDR3 nucleotides are TGTGCCAGCAGTACACGGACAGTTGGTCCCCAGCATTTT. The chain joins TRBV6-2 or TRBV6-3 to TRBJ1-5; weak D call: TRBD1 (6 bases). This CDR3 is built from 13 residues. Germline-derived CDR1 and CDR2 are MNHEY and SVGEGT. Trimming shortened V by 5 bases and J by 10 bases, and 15 bases separated the two germline ends.